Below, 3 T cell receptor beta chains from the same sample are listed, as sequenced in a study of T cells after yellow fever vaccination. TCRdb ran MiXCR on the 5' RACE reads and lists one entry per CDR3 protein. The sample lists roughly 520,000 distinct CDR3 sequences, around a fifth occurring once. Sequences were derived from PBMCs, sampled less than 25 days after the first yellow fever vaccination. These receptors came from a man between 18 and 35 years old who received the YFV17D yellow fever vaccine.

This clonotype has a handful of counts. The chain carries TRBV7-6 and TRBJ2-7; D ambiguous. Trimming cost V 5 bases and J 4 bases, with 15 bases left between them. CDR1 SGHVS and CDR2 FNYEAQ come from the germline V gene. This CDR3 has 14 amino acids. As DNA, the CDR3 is TGTGCCAGCAGCGCAGCCTCCGGGTATTACGAGCAGTACTTC. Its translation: CASSAASGYYEQYF.

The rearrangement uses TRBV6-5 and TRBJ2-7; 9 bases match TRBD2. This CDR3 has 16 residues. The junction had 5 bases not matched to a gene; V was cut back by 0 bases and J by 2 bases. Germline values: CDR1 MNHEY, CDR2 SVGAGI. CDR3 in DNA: TGTGCCAGCAGTTACTCTACGACTAGCGGACCCTACGAGCAGTACTTC. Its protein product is CASSYSTTSGPYEQYF.

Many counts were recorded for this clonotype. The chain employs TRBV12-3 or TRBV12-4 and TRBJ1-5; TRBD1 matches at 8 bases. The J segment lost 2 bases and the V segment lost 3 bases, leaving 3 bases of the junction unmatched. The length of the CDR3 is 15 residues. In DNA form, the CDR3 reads TGTGCCAGCAGTTTCGGACAGGGTGGCAATCAGCCCCAGCATTTT. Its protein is CASSFGQGGNQPQHF.